The T cell receptor (beta chain) described here comes from a study of tumor-infiltrating lymphocytes in localized non-small cell lung cancer. Background on the study: The cohort mixed smokers and never-smokers, several histologies, and some post-neoadjuvant-chemotherapy samples.

This clone was observed a handful of times. Its antigen is not known. Findings of the study overall: Not all patients were TCR sequenced, owing to tissue quantity. Technical variation could not be separated from intratumor heterogeneity here.

The protocol was immunoSEQ multiplex PCR, while the TCRdb copy is restricted to in-frame clones and leaves out a portion. The top ten hold approximately 20% of the sample, which has 13,000 to 15,000 clones, about two thirds seen once. Germline assignment: CDR1 SGHNT and CDR2 YYREEE (reference sequence). This CDR3 region has 15 residues. V was pared by 2 bases and J by 1 base, with 9 bases between. This TCR derives from a human donor with non-small cell lung cancer. The V gene is TRBV5-4, the J gene TRBJ2-2; TRBD2 is a possible D gene (5 bases). The sample taken for sequencing was uninvolved lung tissue not adjacent to the tumor. CDR3 nucleotides: TGTGCCAGCAGCTTAGGCAGCGGGAACACCGGGGAGCTGTTTTTT. Encoded protein: CASSLGSGNTGELFF. The variable domain in full, completed from reference TRBV5-4 and TRBJ2-2, reads ETGVTQSPTHLIKTRGQQVTLRCSSQSGHNTVSWYQQALGQGPQFIFQYYREEENGRGNFPPRFSGLQFPNYSSELNVNALELDDSALYLCASSLGSGNTGELFFGEGSRLTVL.